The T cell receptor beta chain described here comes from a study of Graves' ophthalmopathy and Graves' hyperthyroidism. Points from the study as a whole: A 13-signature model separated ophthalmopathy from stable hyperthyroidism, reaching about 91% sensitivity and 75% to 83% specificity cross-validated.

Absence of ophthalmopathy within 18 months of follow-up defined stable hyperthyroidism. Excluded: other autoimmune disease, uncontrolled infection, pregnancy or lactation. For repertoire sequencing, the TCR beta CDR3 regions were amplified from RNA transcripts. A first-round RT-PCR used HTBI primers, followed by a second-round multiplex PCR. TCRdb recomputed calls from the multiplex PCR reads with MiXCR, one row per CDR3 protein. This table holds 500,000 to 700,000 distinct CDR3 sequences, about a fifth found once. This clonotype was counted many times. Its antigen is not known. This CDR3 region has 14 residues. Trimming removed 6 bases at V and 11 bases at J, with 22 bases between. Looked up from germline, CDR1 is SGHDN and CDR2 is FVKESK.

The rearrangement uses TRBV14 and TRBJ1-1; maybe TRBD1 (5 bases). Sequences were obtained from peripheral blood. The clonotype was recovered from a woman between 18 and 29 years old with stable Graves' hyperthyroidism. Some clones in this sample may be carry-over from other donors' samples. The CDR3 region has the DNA TGTGCCAGCAGGGCCAGCGGCGGGGCAGGAGGTGCTTTCTTT. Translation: CASRASGGAGGAFF.